The 9 T cell receptor beta chains in this list originate from one sample, sequenced in a study of T cell responses to AZD1222 COVID-19 vaccine. Using immunoSEQ multiplex PCR, the repertoire was profiled, and TCRdb retains in-frame clones only, with some absent. The sample includes about 200,000 clones, 93% seen only once; the top ten take around 1%. The material was peripheral blood, obtained 28 days after the second AZD1222 dose. These TCRs come from an adult who received the AZD1222 COVID-19 vaccine.

The chain recombines TRBV2 with TRBJ2-7; possibly TRBD1 for D (6 bases). In germline, CDR1 is SNHLY, CDR2 FYNNEI. V gave up 3 bases and J gave up 0 bases, with 12 bases separating them. The length of the CDR3 is 15 residues. The CDR3, as DNA: TGTGCCAGCAGTGAGGGGGCGGTCAGCTCCTACGAGCAGTACTTC. This sequence encodes CASSEGAVSSYEQYF.

This clone was seen only once. This rearrangement joins TRBV6-5 to TRBJ2-5, with 7 bases lining up with TRBD1. The length of the CDR3 is 13 residues. Germline V CDR1 and CDR2: MNHEY, SVGAGI. V trimming: 7 bases; J trimming: 2 bases; junction bases outside the gene matches: 4. DNA of the CDR3: TGTGCCAGCAAAGGGGGACAGCAAGAGACCCAGTACTTC. Its translation: CASKGGQQETQYF.

The chain carries TRBV3-1 (or the pseudogene TRBV3-2) and TRBJ1-2; 11 bases agree with TRBD1. The CDR3 consists of 16 residues. CDR1 is LGHDT, CDR2 YNNKEL, per germline (reference sequence). Trimming took 3 bases from V and 7 from J; bases not matched to a gene: 10. The CDR3 bases are TGTGCCAGCAGCCATCGAAGGACAGGGGGCTCAACTGGCTACACCTTC. It encodes CASSHRRTGGSTGYTF.

V is TRBV6-6 and J is TRBJ1-5; D is possibly TRBD1 (5 bases). CDR3 length: 14 amino acids. V was cut by 4 bases and J by 3 bases, with 10 bases left in between. Per the germline V gene, CDR1 is MNHNY and CDR2 is SVGAGI (reference sequence). This chain's CDR3 is CASSSAGLNQPQHF. In DNA form, the CDR3 reads TGTGCCAGCAGTTCAGCAGGGCTCAATCAGCCCCAGCATTTT.

This clone has a single count. The gene calls are TRBV27 and TRBJ1-2, with 9 bases fitting TRBD1. Germline assignment: CDR1 MNHEY and CDR2 SMNVEV (reference sequence). The CDR3 loop spans 12 amino acids. The V gene end was trimmed by 9 bases and the J gene end by 9 bases; junction bases not matched to a gene: 8. The chain's CDR3 is CARPGQGSSYTF. The CDR3 nucleotides read TGTGCCAGGCCGGGACAGGGATCAAGCTACACCTTC.

This sequence joins TRBV19 and TRBJ2-7; weak D call: TRBD1 (5 bases). V lost 4 bases and J 6 bases, leaving 16 bases between the germline ends. The V gene's germline CDR1 is LNHDA and CDR2 SQIVND (reference sequence). The CDR3 has 14 amino acids. CDR3 residues: CASSRRGLLSEQYF. As DNA, the CDR3 is TGTGCCAGTAGTAGAAGGGGCTTATTATCCGAGCAGTACTTC.

The rearrangement links TRBV7-6 to TRBJ1-4; the match to TRBD1 covers 8 bases. This CDR3 has 16 amino acids. Germline values: CDR1 SGHVS, CDR2 FNYEAQ. V shed 2 bases and J 8 bases; nucleotides not matched to a gene: 10. CDR3 DNA sequence: TGTGCCAGCAGCTTAACGACGACAGGGGTTTGGGAAAAACTGTTTTTT. This sequence encodes CASSLTTTGVWEKLFF.

Remarks on this clone: An end of the junction differs from the germline gene, which may be a read error. The same CDR3 is also encoded by other DNA sequences in this sample. DNA for the CDR3: TGTGCCTTCCAGGGCGGGCCGAATCAGCCCCAGCACTTT. Translating it yields CAFQGGPNQPQHF. The J gene is TRBJ1-5, the V gene TRBV10-3; possibly TRBD1 for D (5 bases). Germline V lookup: CDR1 ENHRY, CDR2 SYGVKD. The CDR3 sequence is 13 residues long.

The gene calls are TRBV19 and TRBJ1-5; 8 nucleotides line up with TRBD1. The V segment lost 5 bases and the J segment 2 bases; nucleotides outside the gene matches: 8. The germline V gene has CDR1 LNHDA and CDR2 SQIVND (reference sequence). The CDR3 extends over 16 amino acids. CDR3 DNA sequence: TGTGCCAGTAGTCCTTTTAGGGGACAGGGCAATCAGCCCCAGCATTTT. Residues: CASSPFRGQGNQPQHF.